This T cell receptor (beta chain) comes out of a study of cytomegalovirus exposure and HLA in healthy donors (dated by TCRdb to between 2016 and 2019). Regarding the study in general: According to an earlier analysis of several hundred of the donors, some 170 million T cells yielded over 90 million unique TCR beta sequences and approximately 280 Gb of sequence data. Around 320 gigabases of sequencing data and approximately 80 million unique TCR sequences were included in an early release covering 550 to 800 HLA-typed donors. Of the roughly 400 genotyped donors, 65% to 90% were placed in the genetic ancestry cluster associated with self-reported Caucasian donors. The aim of the study was to test whether cataloging public T cell receptors could identify signatures of past pathogen exposure. Using immunosequencing, the study profiled T cell repertoires from about 650 subjects and related those repertoires to cytomegalovirus serostatus. Along with the approximately 700-subject first cohort, a separate validation cohort of 120 different subjects was used. To predict cytomegalovirus infection status, the study combined high-throughput TCR immunosequencing, statistical association of individual TCRs with disease status, and machine learning. To study patterns of TCR occurrence, a later analysis re-analyzed previously published TCR beta repertoires from around 660 donors and added high-resolution HLA genotyping. In the later analysis, no new phenotypic data were used to find candidate immune exposures; instead, reliance was placed on TCR beta sequences and their occurrence across donors. An earlier analysis of around 640 of the donors used high-throughput TCR beta sequencing to judge whether each TCR beta V gene segment behaved as functional or pseudogenic. Alongside the repertoire data, information on donor age, sex, ethnicity and CMV serostatus was compiled. In a later genetic analysis, genome-wide SNP genotypes for about 55% of the roughly 700 donors were used, and that subset was treated as a discovery cohort. Every discovery cohort repertoire had been produced on one sequencing platform. HLA typing included class I and class II loci at four-digit resolution. Typing coverage varied by locus: 629-630 donors for A, B, C, DRB1 and DQB1; 522 for DQA1; around 570 for DPA1; around 450 for DPB1. Roughly 5 DR-DQ haplotypes were treated as single units for association and clustering because of strong linkage in the cohort. Across 398 genotyped donors of the cohort, an average of approximately 220,000 unique TCR beta nucleotide sequences per donor were sequenced, and about a sixth of those sequences were non-productive.

A note on this clone: The antigen this receptor binds is unknown. Base quality data are lacking; no much larger clone is found one base away.

The cohort was made up of roughly 670 healthy bone marrow donors. At the time of sampling, every cohort member was nominally healthy, though immune exposures that went unrecorded were likely present. The donor tested CMV seronegative and was one of the 352 seronegative cohort members. A peripheral blood sample was collected from each donor, and TCR beta sequencing was performed on peripheral blood mononuclear cells. The Qiagen DNeasy Blood Extraction Kit was used to extract genomic DNA from the blood cell samples. Looking up the germline V gene yields CDR1 MDHEN and CDR2 SYDVKM. Relative to germline, V is 4 bases shorter and J is 0 bases shorter, with 10 bases between their ends. The CDR3 starts with the cysteine, ends with the phenylalanine, and has 15 residues. Only CDR3 DNA remains: 45 bases, in frame from the first base. Findings and caveats that apply to the study as a whole: Across donors, most TCR sequences were observed very rarely, whereas some public TCRs were present in many individuals. Correlated functional status among segregating V segments might be attributable to linkage disequilibrium, but an unknown experimental factor could not be ruled out. A further reported finding was that TCR beta sequences accurately predicted the HLA-A and HLA-B alleles for most subjects in the first cohort. For the cohort, immune exposure information was limited to CMV serostatus. Because HLA typing was unavailable for some donors at each locus, only the typed subset was used in association tests. According to a later analysis, TCR association rates differed among HLA loci, with DRB1 alleles showing the most associated TCRs and HLA-C alleles showing the fewest. In vitro tests confirmed that a few of the cytomegalovirus-associated TCR beta chains recognize cytomegalovirus antigens. Strong co-occurrence of HLA alleles, especially DR and DQ, made assigning TCR associations to individual alleles difficult. A later analysis found that most CMV-associated TCR beta chains appeared HLA-restricted, with HLA associations seemingly driven largely by CMV exposure. Broadly in line with IMGT annotations, most TCR beta V segments showed up in productive rearrangements about 90% or about 30% of the time in an earlier analysis of several hundred of the donors. The earlier analysis of a few hundred of the donors excluded 15 to 20 rarely observed V segments, including chromosome 9 orphons, because counts were too low. In a later analysis, several top co-occurrence clusters were reported to appear linked to parvovirus B19, influenza, CMV and Epstein-Barr virus. The sequencing pipeline was judged likely to have produced a cluster of highly shared sequence variants as a technical artifact. Compared with the roughly 600-donor mean, donors in an Asian-associated ancestry cluster had fewer N-insertions in productive TCRs, according to a later genetic analysis. The cohort was sequenced for TCR beta chains only, and without alpha or paired-chain data the features that could be detected were limited. In a later genetic analysis, a missense DCLRE1C variant was associated with V-gene and J-gene trimming of TCR beta chains, and the association was replicated in an independent cohort. The authors suggested that the approach could potentially be generalized to other disease states and immunological phenotypes. Sequencing depth was assumed to be roughly uniform across donors in the presence/absence analyses, though that assumption may not hold. A later analysis found that HLA-associated TCR beta chains were more clonally expanded and had lower generation probabilities than equally common non-associated chains. The 87-base-pair reads could not distinguish some IMGT-functional V segments, including TRBV6-2 and TRBV6-3, so those segments were excluded. Cytomegalovirus status was reported to be diagnosed by the classifier with high specificity and sensitivity in both the original and validation cohorts. In the study, 150 to 200 TCR beta chains were listed as associated with cytomegalovirus. A later analysis associated around 16,000 TCR beta sequences with specific HLA alleles at a false discovery rate of 0.05.

Preparation of the library involved the immunoSEQ multiplex PCR assay. For the multiplex PCR, a mixture combining 60 forward primers for TCR Vbeta segments and 13 reverse primers for TCR Jbeta segments was used. A multiplex PCR assay on genomic DNA amplified the CDR3 region of rearranged TCR beta genes. On the Illumina HiSeq System, the amplified TCR beta libraries were sequenced as 87-base-pair reads. For the original study's pipeline: A later analysis tallied roughly 78 million unique TCR beta chains across the approximately 670 repertoires, and around 12 million of those chains were shared by two or more donors. Raw reads were error-corrected and collapsed into unique sequences with a nearest-neighbor algorithm that merged closely related sequences to remove PCR and sequencing errors. Alignment of CDR3 sequences to IMGT reference sequences was used to assign V, D and J gene segments. For a sequence to be retained, a match of at least six nucleotides was required to both a V gene segment and a J gene segment. Rearrangements were classified as productive when the CDR3 lacked stop codons and remained in frame with V and J, and all other rearrangements were classified as non-productive. Following IMGT convention, CDR3 was defined as the stretch from the second conserved V-encoded cysteine up to the conserved J-encoded phenylalanine. The earlier analysis of some 600 of the donors excluded sequences that lacked an unambiguous match to a single V gene segment. In an earlier analysis of several hundred of the donors, V segments were called functional above 56.7% productive rearrangements and were called segregating when the between-donor standard deviation exceeded 5%. To diagnose cytomegalovirus status from the catalog of TCR beta chain sequences, a statistical classification framework was built. In a later analysis, TCR nucleotide sequences were compared against IMGT/GENE-DB human TR gene sequences so that V and J genes could be assigned. Using the TCRdist pipeline, a later analysis assigned CDR3 sequences along with most-parsimonious VDJ recombination scenarios. In a later analysis, every TCR beta chain was defined by the combination of its CDR3 amino acid sequence and its V-gene family, and reads without a unique V-gene family were dropped. As a way to deal with suspected cross-contamination and a sequencing artifact, a later analysis dropped 500 to 700 nucleotide sequences that were highly shared and had low generation probability. A later analysis calculated a clonal expansion index for each public chain from normalized within-repertoire ranks of inferred template counts. In a later analysis, generation probabilities were computed with a VDJ recombination model fitted to out-of-frame rearrangements, and the resulting probabilities were checked against IGoR. A later analysis scored TCR-TCR, TCR-HLA and TCR-CMV co-occurrence with hypergeometric tests, applying a repertoire-size bias correction to TCR pairs. A later analysis estimated false discovery rates by permuting HLA or CMV assignments 20 times. In a later analysis, co-occurring TCRs were grouped with DBSCAN, and TCRdist sequence similarity was added when clustering was performed within HLA-allele-positive subsets. For co-occurrence clustering, repertoires with fewer than 30,000 or more than 120,000 public chains were excluded, along with about five repertoires with anomalous nucleotide sharing. The source is immuneACCESS, and TCRdb retained only in-frame sequences with V and J called. Part of the clones is not carried over; for the studies checked, unresolved V genes explain less than half of this, and the remainder is unexplained. V, J and clone size reflect that table, while D and trimming were determined from the DNA. This sample gives some 150,000 clones in total; roughly four fifths of them show up just once. Together, the top ten hold approximately 6.8% of the sample.

This clonotype was obtained from a man aged 25 to 40 in good health and CMV-seronegative. The material sequenced was PBMCs. The sequence joins TRBV28 to TRBJ1-5; TRBD1 is a possible D gene, resting on 6 matching bases. The CDR3 protein sequence reads: CASSSQGYSNQPQHF. The nucleotides read TGTGCCAGCAGTTCACAGGGTTATAGCAATCAGCCCCAGCATTTT. Outside the CDR3, residues come from the reference TRBV28 and TRBJ1-5 proteins, so the full variable domain is: DVKVTQSSRYLVKRTGEKVFLECVQDMDHENMFWYRQDPGLGLRLIYFSYDVKMKEKGDIPEGYSVSREKKERFSLILESASTNQTSMYLCASSSQGYSNQPQHFGDGTRLSIL.